This TCR beta chain was recorded in a study of blood T cell repertoires in COVID-19 (dated by TCRdb to 2018 to 2021). About the full investigation: ImmuneRACE Cohort 3 recovered participants were defined by two consecutive negative NP/OP PCR tests, healthcare professional clearance, or symptom resolution. Collaborator samples came from the United States, Italy and Spain and covered acute and convalescent phases of COVID-19. The material from the prospective study consisted of cDNA or gDNA derived from T cells, B-cell-depleted T cells, or PBMCs. Subjects who had been exposed to COVID-19, were actively infected with it, or had recovered from it provided the deeply sampled blood TCRbeta repertoires that made up the dataset. The repertoires were released in a freely available public database intended as a resource for research on the immune response to SARS-CoV-2. The samples were drawn from two sources: the first 160 participants of the ongoing ImmuneRACE study, and 1,000 to 1,500 subjects contributed by 6 global collaborators. A de-identified subject ID, COVID-19 status, age in years and sex were almost always included in the sample metadata. HLA class I and class II types, where available, came from metadata supplied by the sample provider rather than from assay-based typing. Overall study outcomes, separate from this receptor: The amount of clinical and demographic metadata varied by source and participant and was provided uncurated.

Participants in the prospective study were aged about 18 to 100 years, lived in 20 to 25 United States geographic areas, and enrolled through a virtual design. To assign participants to cohorts, the prospective study relied on clinical history that participants themselves reported in a screening survey and a study questionnaire. Each participant in the prospective study had whole blood, serum and a nasopharyngeal or oropharyngeal swab collected by mobile phlebotomists. Prospective study participants could optionally give additional blood draws and questionnaires over an approximately 2-month period. Before DNA extraction, prospective study blood samples were shipped either frozen or at room temperature. Worth noting for this clone: Its antigen is unknown. No base quality values were provided; no much bigger clone lies one nucleotide off.

V and J are trimmed by 7 bases and 8 bases, and the gene matches miss 6 bases of the junction. Based on the germline V gene, the CDR1 and CDR2 sequences are SGHTA and FQGNSA. The CDR3 numbers 13 residues from cysteine through phenylalanine. Left in the record is the CDR3 DNA by itself, 39 bases read in frame from the first base. TCRbeta CDR3 regions were amplified from genomic DNA by means of the immunoSEQ Assay, a bias-controlled multiplex PCR. Under the source paper's analysis protocol: Within the assay, amplification of reference gene primers was used to estimate how many nucleated cells each sample contained. Sequence reads were collapsed and filtered to measure the absolute abundance of every unique TCRbeta CDR3 rearrangement. For each sample, productive Simpson clonality was calculated by taking the square root of Simpson's diversity index across productive rearrangements. What TCRdb holds here is the immuneACCESS table cut down to in-frame rearrangements. Part of the clones is not present; checked against another copy, under half of the missing clones reflect an unresolved V gene, and the others are unexplained. D and trimming were read from the DNA, whereas the V and J calls and clone size are those reported in that table. The sample records hundreds of thousands of clones, 88% of which are singletons. Over 2% of the sample goes to the ten largest clones.

The V and J genes are TRBV7-2 and TRBJ2-1, and 9 bases in between align with TRBD2. The clonotype comes from a woman aged 60-75 years in a cohort exposed to, infected with or recovered from COVID-19 (not recorded which). Sequenced: PBMCs or T cells enriched from blood (not recorded which). The CDR3 corresponds to CASNAGGLYEQFF. The DNA sequence is TGTGCCAGCAACGCGGGAGGGCTCTATGAGCAGTTCTTC. The entire variable domain, with the stretches around the CDR3 drawn from the reference TRBV7-2 and TRBJ2-1 proteins, is GAGVSQSPSNKVTEKGKDVELRCDPISGHTALYWYRQSLGQGLEFLIYFQGNSAPDKSGLPSDRFSAERTGGSVSTLTIQRTQQEDSAVYLCASNAGGLYEQFFGPGTRLTVL.